The present entry profiles one TCR beta chain with its context. The antigen remains unidentified. The data belong to a study of cytomegalovirus exposure and HLA in healthy donors. General observations from the study: In a later analysis, a missense DCLRE1C variant was linked to TCR beta V- and J-gene trimming. Only CMV serostatus was available as immune exposure information. Most CMV-associated TCR beta chains appeared HLA-restricted in a later analysis.

V lost 7 bases and J lost 0, with 7 bases in between. The CDR3 sequence is 13 residues long. Germline CDR1 and CDR2: SNHLY and FYNNEI. There were likely unrecorded immune exposures, though donors were nominally healthy when sampled. Primers for the PCR totalled 60 Vbeta and 13 Jbeta. TCRdb's table, derived via immunoSEQ multiplex PCR, lists solely in-frame clones and lacks some. Of about 160,000 clones listed, roughly 84% are singletons. The sequenced material came from PBMCs. The rearrangement joins TRBV2 to TRBJ1-5, with D possibly TRBD1 on 5 matching bases. This sequence originates from a male donor in good health and CMV-seronegative. CDR3 protein: CASTDNSNQPQHF. The CDR3 nucleotides read TGTGCCAGCACGGACAATAGCAATCAGCCCCAGCATTTT.